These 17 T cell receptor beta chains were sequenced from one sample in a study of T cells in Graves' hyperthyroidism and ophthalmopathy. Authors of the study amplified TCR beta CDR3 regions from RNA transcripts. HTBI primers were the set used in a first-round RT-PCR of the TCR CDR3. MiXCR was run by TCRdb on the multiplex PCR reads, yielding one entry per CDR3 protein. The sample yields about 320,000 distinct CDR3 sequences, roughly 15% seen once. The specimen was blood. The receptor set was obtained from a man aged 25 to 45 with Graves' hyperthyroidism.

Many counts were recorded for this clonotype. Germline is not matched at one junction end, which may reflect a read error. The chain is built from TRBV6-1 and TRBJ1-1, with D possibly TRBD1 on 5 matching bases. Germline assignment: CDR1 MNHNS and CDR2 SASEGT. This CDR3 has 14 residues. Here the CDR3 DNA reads TGTGCCGGCAGCTCGGAACAGGTCGAGGATGAAGCTTTCTTT. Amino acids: CAGSSEQVEDEAFF.

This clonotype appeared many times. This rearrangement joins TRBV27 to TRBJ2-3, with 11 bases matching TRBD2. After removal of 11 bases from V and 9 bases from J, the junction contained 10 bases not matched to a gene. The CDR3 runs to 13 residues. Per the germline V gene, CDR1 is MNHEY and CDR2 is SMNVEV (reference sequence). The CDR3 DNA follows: TGTGCCTCCGCCGGGACTAGCGGAGGGACGCAGTATTTT. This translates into CASAGTSGGTQYF.

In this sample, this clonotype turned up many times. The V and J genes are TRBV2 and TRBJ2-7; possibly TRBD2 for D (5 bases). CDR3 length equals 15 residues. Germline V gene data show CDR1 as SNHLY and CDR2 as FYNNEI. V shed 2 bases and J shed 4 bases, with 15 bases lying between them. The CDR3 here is CASSENFLLVYEQYF. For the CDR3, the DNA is TGTGCCAGCAGTGAAAATTTCCTACTAGTTTACGAGCAGTACTTC.

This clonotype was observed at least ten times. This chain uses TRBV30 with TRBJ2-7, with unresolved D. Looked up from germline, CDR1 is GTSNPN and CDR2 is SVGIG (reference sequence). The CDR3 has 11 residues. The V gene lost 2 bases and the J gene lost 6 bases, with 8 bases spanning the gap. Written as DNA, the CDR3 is TGTGCCTGGAGTCCACCAGGCGAGCAGTACTTC. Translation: CAWSPPGEQYF.

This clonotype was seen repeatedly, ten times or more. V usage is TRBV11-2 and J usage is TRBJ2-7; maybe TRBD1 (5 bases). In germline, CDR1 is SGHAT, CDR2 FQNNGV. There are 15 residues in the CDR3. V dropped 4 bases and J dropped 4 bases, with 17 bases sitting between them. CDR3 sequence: CASSSQGAGFYEQYF. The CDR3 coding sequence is TGTGCCAGCAGCTCCCAAGGGGCAGGGTTTTACGAGCAGTACTTC.

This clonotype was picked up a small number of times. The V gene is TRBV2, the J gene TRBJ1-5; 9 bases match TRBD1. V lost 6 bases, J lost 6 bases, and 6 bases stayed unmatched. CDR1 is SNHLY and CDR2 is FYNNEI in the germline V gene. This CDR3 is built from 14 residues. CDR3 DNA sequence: TGTGCCAGCAGACCGGGACAGGGAGGTCAGCCCCAGCATTTT. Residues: CASRPGQGGQPQHF. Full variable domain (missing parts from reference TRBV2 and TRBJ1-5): EPEVTQTPSHQVTQMGQEVILRCVPISNHLYFYWYRQILGQKVEFLVSFYNNEISEKSEIFDDQFSVERPDGSNFTLKIRSTKLEDSAMYFCASRPGQGGQPQHFGDGTRLSIL.

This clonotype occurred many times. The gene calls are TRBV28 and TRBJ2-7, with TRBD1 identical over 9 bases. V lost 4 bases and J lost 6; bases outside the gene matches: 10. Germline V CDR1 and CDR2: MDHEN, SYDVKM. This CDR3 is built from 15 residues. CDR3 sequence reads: CASSWPGQGSSEQYF. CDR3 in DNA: TGTGCCAGCAGTTGGCCGGGACAGGGATCATCCGAGCAGTACTTC.

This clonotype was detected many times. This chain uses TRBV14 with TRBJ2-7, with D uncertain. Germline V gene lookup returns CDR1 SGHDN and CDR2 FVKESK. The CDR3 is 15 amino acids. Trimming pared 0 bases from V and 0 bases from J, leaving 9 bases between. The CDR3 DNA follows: TGTGCCAGCAGCCAAGATAGGGCCAGCTCCTACGAGCAGTACTTC. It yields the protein CASSQDRASSYEQYF.

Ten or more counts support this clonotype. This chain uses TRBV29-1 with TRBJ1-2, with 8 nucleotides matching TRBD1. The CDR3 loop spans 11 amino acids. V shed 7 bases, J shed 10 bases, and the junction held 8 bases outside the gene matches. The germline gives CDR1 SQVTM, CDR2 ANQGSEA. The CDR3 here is CSAGSTGDYTF. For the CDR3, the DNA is TGCAGCGCCGGTTCGACAGGGGACTACACCTTC.

CDR3 bases: TGTGCCAGCAGCAACCCAGCGTGGGACGGGTTAATCTACAATGAGCAGTTCTTC. Protein sequence: CASSNPAWDGLIYNEQFF. The rearrangement joins TRBV5-4 to TRBJ2-1; TRBD1 or TRBD2 may be the D gene (5 bases each). Trimming took 4 bases from V and 3 from J, leaving 23 bases between them. The CDR3 is 18 residues long. Germline CDR1 SGHNT, CDR2 YYREEE (reference sequence).

CDR3 sequence (DNA): TGTGCCAGCAGCCCAACCGGGACAGGGGGAAACACTGAAGCTTTCTTT. Amino acids: CASSPTGTGGNTEAFF. J is TRBJ1-1 and V is TRBV3-1, with 11 bases fitting TRBD1. The CDR3 has 16 residues. V lost 4 bases to trimming and J lost 2 bases; unmatched junction nucleotides: 6. The germline V gene encodes CDR1 LGHDT and CDR2 YNNKEL (reference sequence).

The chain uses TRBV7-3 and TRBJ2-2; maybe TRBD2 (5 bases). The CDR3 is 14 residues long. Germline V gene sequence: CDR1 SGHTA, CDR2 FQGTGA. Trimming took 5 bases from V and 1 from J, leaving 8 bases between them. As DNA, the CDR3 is TGTGCCAGCAGCCCTACTAGGAACACCGGGGAGCTGTTTTTT. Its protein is CASSPTRNTGELFF. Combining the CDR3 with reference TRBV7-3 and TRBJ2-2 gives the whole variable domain GAGVSQTPSNKVTEKGKYVELRCDPISGHTALYWYRQSLGQGPEFLIYFQGTGAADDSGLPNDRFFAVRPEGSVSTLKIQRTERGDSAVYLCASSPTRNTGELFFGEGSRLTVL.

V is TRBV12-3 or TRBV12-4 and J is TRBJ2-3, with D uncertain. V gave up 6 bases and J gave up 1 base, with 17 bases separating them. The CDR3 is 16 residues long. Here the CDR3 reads CASSVGHVARTDTQYF. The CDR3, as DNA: TGTGCCAGCAGCGTAGGGCACGTAGCCCGCACAGATACGCAGTATTTT.

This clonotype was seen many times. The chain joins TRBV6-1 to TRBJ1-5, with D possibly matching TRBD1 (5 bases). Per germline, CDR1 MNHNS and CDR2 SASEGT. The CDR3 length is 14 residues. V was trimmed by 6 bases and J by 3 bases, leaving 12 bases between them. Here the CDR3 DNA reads TGTGCCAGCAGCACCAGGGCCGACAATCAGCCCCAGCATTTT. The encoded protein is CASSTRADNQPQHF.

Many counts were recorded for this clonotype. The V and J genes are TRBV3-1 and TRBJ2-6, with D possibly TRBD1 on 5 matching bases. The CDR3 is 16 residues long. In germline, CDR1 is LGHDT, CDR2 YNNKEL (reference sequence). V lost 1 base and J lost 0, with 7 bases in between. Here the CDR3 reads CASSQGGGSGANVLTF. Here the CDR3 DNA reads TGTGCCAGCAGCCAAGGGGGCGGCTCTGGGGCCAACGTCCTGACTTTC.

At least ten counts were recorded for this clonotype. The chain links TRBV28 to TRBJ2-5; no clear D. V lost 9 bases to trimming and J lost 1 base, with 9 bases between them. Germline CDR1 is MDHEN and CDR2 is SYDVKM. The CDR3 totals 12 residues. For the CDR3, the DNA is TGTGCCAGTAGACATCTCCAAGAGACCCAGTACTTC. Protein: CASRHLQETQYF.

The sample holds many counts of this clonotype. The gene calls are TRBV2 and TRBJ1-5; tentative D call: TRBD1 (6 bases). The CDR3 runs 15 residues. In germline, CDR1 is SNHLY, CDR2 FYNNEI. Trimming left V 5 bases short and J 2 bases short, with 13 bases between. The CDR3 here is CASSSRTARNQPQHF. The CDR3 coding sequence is TGTGCCAGCAGTTCCAGGACAGCTCGCAATCAGCCCCAGCATTTT.